The source of this T cell receptor (beta chain) is a study of T cell changes during pregnancy in multiple sclerosis. Assay: immunoSEQ multiplex PCR; the TCRdb copy retains only in-frame clones and omits some. The sample includes about 130,000 clones, about 95% of them seen just once. This CDR3 contains 15 residues. Trimming took 7 bases from V and 2 from J, leaving 18 bases between them. The germline CDR1 and CDR2 sequences are SEHNR and FQNEAQ (reference sequence). The TCR was taken from a female donor with multiple sclerosis, enrolled in a pregnancy study. Sequenced here: peripheral blood, sampled after pregnancy. V is TRBV7-9 and J is TRBJ2-7; D unresolved. CDR3: CASTPIRAMTYEQYF. In nucleotides, the CDR3 is TGTGCCAGCACCCCAATACGAGCTATGACCTACGAGCAGTACTTC.